Following are 21 T cell receptor beta chains from one sample sequenced in a study of monozygotic twins with inflammatory bowel disease. For each CDR3 protein, TCRdb gives one entry from its re-call of the 5' RACE reads, without DNA. The listing contains approximately 85,000 distinct CDR3 sequences. Sequencing used blood. These receptors came from a human donor with ulcerative colitis or Crohn's disease, or a healthy co-twin of an affected twin (not recorded which).

This sequence joins TRBV5-4 and TRBJ2-3; TCRdb designates TRBD2, a call that cannot be tested without DNA. In germline, CDR1 is SGHNT, CDR2 YYREEE (reference sequence). The CDR3 consists of 17 residues. The CDR3 here is CAITPPWGLAGIDTQYF.

The V gene is TRBV29-1, the J gene TRBJ1-2; without DNA, the TCRdb call of TRBD1 cannot be checked. The CDR3 sequence is 13 residues long. The germline V gene has CDR1 SQVTM and CDR2 ANQGSEA. The CDR3 sequence is CSVEEGGGYGYTF.

The gene calls are TRBV14 and TRBJ2-3; TCRdb's D call, TRBD1, is unchecked because there is no DNA. CDR3 length: 13 residues. Germline V gives CDR1 SGHDN, CDR2 FVKESK. The CDR3 sequence is CASSQDLRVPQYF.

The chain uses TRBV12-3 or TRBV12-4 and TRBJ1-3. CDR3 length: 15 residues. The CDR3 region is CASSSGSLSGNTIYF.

The chain couples TRBV20-1 to TRBJ1-4; TCRdb lists TRBD1, though no DNA is available to test this call. The germline gives CDR1 DFQATT, CDR2 SNEGSKA (reference sequence). CDR3 length: 15 amino acids. CDR3 protein: CSAHLDRGRFEKLFF.

The gene calls are TRBV5-1 and TRBJ2-6; checking the TCRdb D call of TRBD2 is not possible without DNA. The germline gives CDR1 SGHRS, CDR2 YFSETQ. The CDR3 runs 18 residues. CDR3 in amino acids: CASSWTSGGFSGANVLTF. The full variable domain, in which reference TRBV5-1 and TRBJ2-6 provide the parts outside the CDR3, is KAGVTQTPRYLIKTRGQQVTLSCSPISGHRSVSWYQQTPGQGLQFLFEYFSETQRNKGNFPGRFSGRQFSNSRSEMNVSTLELGDSALYLCASSWTSGGFSGANVLTFGAGSRLTVL.

This chain joins TRBV5-1 and TRBJ1-2; TCRdb reports TRBD1, a call that lacks DNA to check it against. Germline CDR1 is SGHRS and CDR2 is YFSETQ. The CDR3 covers 13 residues. CDR3 in amino acids: CASSETGFDGYTF.

The chain recombines TRBV19 with TRBJ1-5. Germline V gene lookup returns CDR1 LNHDA and CDR2 SQIVND (reference sequence). There are 14 residues in the CDR3. CDR3 sequence reads: CASSSESSNQPQHF.

The chain is built from TRBV7-2 and TRBJ1-2; TCRdb proposes TRBD1, but this gene call is untestable without DNA. The germline V gene encodes CDR1 SGHTA and CDR2 FQGNSA. The CDR3 is made up of 15 amino acids. The CDR3 spells CASSLEEARGYGYTF.

The chain recombines TRBV28 with TRBJ2-1; the D call of TRBD2 rests on TCRdb alone, since no DNA is present to check it. The CDR3 length is 16 residues. CDR1 and CDR2 (germline): MDHEN, SYDVKM. CDR3 protein: CASSLRSNGPLNEQFF.

V gene TRBV7-9 combines with J gene TRBJ1-1. Germline V gene lookup returns CDR1 SEHNR and CDR2 FQNEAQ (reference sequence). The CDR3 totals 11 residues. The CDR3 spells CATMEGTEAFF.

V usage is TRBV21-1 and J usage is TRBJ2-7. TRBV21-1 is a pseudogene. This CDR3 spans 16 amino acids. CDR3 sequence: CASSKFGNRSLYEQYF.

The chain is built from TRBV4-1 and TRBJ1-2; TCRdb selects TRBD1, and the lack of DNA leaves this call unchecked. This CDR3 comprises 15 residues. The germline CDR1 and CDR2 sequences are MGHRA and YSYEKL. CDR3 sequence: CASSQVHPGDYGYTF.

The rearrangement joins TRBV12-3 or TRBV12-4 to TRBJ2-3; TCRdb designates TRBD2, a call that cannot be tested without DNA. The CDR3 extends over 16 amino acids. The CDR3 protein is CASSLRERGGTDTQYF.

The rearrangement links TRBV9 to TRBJ2-2; TCRdb's D call, TRBD1, is unchecked because there is no DNA. The CDR3 has 15 residues. Germline values: CDR1 SGDLS, CDR2 YYNGEE. This chain's CDR3 is CAGTGRGTDTGELFF. Full variable domain (outside the CDR3, taken from reference TRBV9 and TRBJ2-2): DSGVTQTPKHLITATGQRVTLRCSPRSGDLSVYWYQQSLDQGLQFLIQYYNGEERAKGNILERFSAQQFPDLHSELNLSSLELGDSALYFCAGTGRGTDTGELFFGEGSRLTVL.

The rearrangement joins TRBV11-1 to TRBJ2-3; TCRdb reports TRBD1, a call that lacks DNA to check it against. Germline loops: CDR1 SGHAT, CDR2 FQDESV (reference sequence). The length of the CDR3 is 15 residues. The CDR3 spells CASSLSGGISDTQYF.

The chain joins TRBV3-1 to TRBJ1-1; the D call of TRBD1 rests on TCRdb alone, since no DNA is present to check it. The CDR3 has 17 residues. CDR1 and CDR2 (germline): LGHDT, YNNKEL (reference sequence). CDR3 amino acids: CASSQVGGGGGNTEAFF.

This rearrangement joins TRBV20-1 to TRBJ1-2; with no DNA, the TCRdb D assignment of TRBD1 cannot be verified. CDR1 and CDR2 (germline): DFQATT, SNEGSKA (reference sequence). The CDR3 has 13 residues. The CDR3 spells CSARRTVPNGYTF.

The rearrangement uses TRBV2 and TRBJ2-2. The CDR3 is 15 residues long. Per the germline V gene, CDR1 is SNHLY and CDR2 is FYNNEI. The CDR3 loop is CPSSEARTRTGELFF.

J is TRBJ2-5 and V is TRBV2; the TCRdb call, TRBD1, lacks DNA for checking. Germline CDR1 and CDR2: SNHLY and FYNNEI. The CDR3 is 14 amino acids. The CDR3 loop is CASKRDRGKETQYF.

The chain uses TRBV20-1 and TRBJ1-1. Germline CDR1 reads DFQATT; CDR2 reads SNEGSKA (reference sequence). The CDR3 is 14 amino acids. CDR3 residues: CSARDLGMDTEAFF.